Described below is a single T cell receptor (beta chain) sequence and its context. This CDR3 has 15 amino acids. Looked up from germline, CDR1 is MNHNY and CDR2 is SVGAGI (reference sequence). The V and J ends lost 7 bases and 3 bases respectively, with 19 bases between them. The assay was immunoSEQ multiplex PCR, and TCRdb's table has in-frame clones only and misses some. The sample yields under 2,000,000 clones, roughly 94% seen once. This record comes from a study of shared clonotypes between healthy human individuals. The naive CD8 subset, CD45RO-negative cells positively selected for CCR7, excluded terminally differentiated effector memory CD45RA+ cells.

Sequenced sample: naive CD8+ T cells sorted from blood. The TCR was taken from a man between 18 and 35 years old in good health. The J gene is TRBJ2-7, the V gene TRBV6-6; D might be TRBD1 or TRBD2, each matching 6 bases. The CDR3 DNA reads TGTGCCAGCACCGAGGGGGGCATCGGGGTCTACGAGCAGTACTTC. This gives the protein CASTEGGIGVYEQYF.